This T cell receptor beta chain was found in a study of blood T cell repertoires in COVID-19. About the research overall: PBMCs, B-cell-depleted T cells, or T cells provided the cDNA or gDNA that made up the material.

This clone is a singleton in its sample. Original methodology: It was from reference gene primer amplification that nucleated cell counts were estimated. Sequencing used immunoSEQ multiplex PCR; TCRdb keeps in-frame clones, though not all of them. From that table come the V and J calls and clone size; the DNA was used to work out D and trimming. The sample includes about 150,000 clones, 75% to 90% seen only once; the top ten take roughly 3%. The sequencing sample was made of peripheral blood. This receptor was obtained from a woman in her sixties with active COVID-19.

CDR3 protein: CASSPGQGAYEQYF. The DNA for the CDR3 is TGTGCCAGCAGTCCGGGACAGGGCGCCTACGAGCAGTACTTC. The chain couples TRBV6-2 or TRBV6-3 to TRBJ2-7; 9 positions agree with TRBD1. Germline CDR1 reads MNHEY; CDR2 reads SVGEGT. The V segment lost 5 bases and the J segment 2 bases; nucleotides outside the gene matches: 4. The CDR3 spans 14 residues.